What follows describes a single TCR beta chain. The germline V gene has CDR1 MNHEY and CDR2 SMNVEV (reference sequence). The CDR3 sequence is 15 residues long. Trimming took 5 bases from V and 3 from J, leaving 14 bases between them. Only in-frame clones appear in the TCRdb table, and some are missing; sequencing was by immunoSEQ multiplex PCR. Of around 390,000 clones in the sample, around nine tenths were seen once. This specimen belongs to a study of blood T cell repertoires in COVID-19. This clonotype originated in a woman aged 45-65 years who had recovered from COVID-19. The rearrangement uses TRBV27 and TRBJ2-1; tentatively, D is TRBD2 (5 bases). The specimen was PBMCs or T cells enriched from blood (not recorded which). CDR3 sequence: CASSIIANNYNEQFF. The CDR3 nucleotides are TGTGCCAGCAGTATAATAGCGAACAACTACAATGAGCAGTTCTTC.